These 15 T cell receptor beta chains were all obtained from the same sample, sequenced in a study of cytomegalovirus exposure and HLA in healthy donors. A multiplex PCR was run with 60 Vbeta primers and 13 Jbeta primers. Clones were read by immunoSEQ multiplex PCR, and TCRdb kept only the in-frame ones, dropping some. The sample has about 130,000 clones, around 77% seen once. Specimen: PBMCs. The receptors originated from a man aged 25 to 45 in good health and CMV-seronegative.

The chain uses TRBV5-1 and TRBJ2-7; D may be TRBD2 (6 bases). The germline CDR1 and CDR2 sequences are SGHRS and YFSETQ. The V end was cut by 0 bases, the J end by 4 bases, with 11 bases between. The length of the CDR3 is 14 residues. In DNA, the CDR3 is TGCGCCAGCAGCTTGGACGGTGGGGGGTACGAGCAGTACTTC. Protein: CASSLDGGGYEQYF.

The gene calls are TRBV7-9 and TRBJ2-7, with a weak D call TRBD2 (5 bases). Germline values: CDR1 SEHNR, CDR2 FQNEAQ (reference sequence). V shed 0 bases and J shed 4 bases, with 7 bases lying between them. This CDR3 comprises 13 residues. The DNA for the CDR3 is TGTGCCAGCAGCTTAGCTGCGGGTTACGAGCAGTACTTC. Protein sequence: CASSLAAGYEQYF.

The rearrangement links TRBV27 to TRBJ2-2; no clear D. CDR1 and CDR2 from the germline V gene are MNHEY and SMNVEV (reference sequence). The CDR3 sequence is 13 residues long. Trimming stripped 1 base from V and 7 bases from J, with 7 bases between. In nucleotides, the CDR3 is TGTGCCAGCAGTTTATATCCGGGCGGGGAGCTGTTTTTT. Residues: CASSLYPGGELFF.

The rearrangement links TRBV6-5 to TRBJ2-3; D perhaps matches TRBD2 (5 bases). The ends were cut back, 6 bases at V and 2 bases at J, with 15 bases in the middle. CDR1 is MNHEY and CDR2 is SVGAGI in the germline V gene. The CDR3 consists of 15 residues. CDR3 region: CASSRFGVDTDTQYF. The CDR3 coding sequence is TGTGCCAGCAGCCGCTTCGGGGTAGACACAGATACGCAGTATTTT.

V gene TRBV18 combines with J gene TRBJ2-7; 9 positions match TRBD1. V trimming: 1 base; J trimming: 7 bases; junction bases outside the gene matches: 5. Per germline, CDR1 KGHSH and CDR2 LQKENI. This CDR3 contains 14 residues. CDR3 loop: CASSPQGQGREQYF. The CDR3 DNA reads as TGTGCCAGCTCACCACAGGGACAGGGCAGGGAGCAGTACTTC.

The sample holds one count of this clone. The chain has TRBV6-1 and TRBJ2-7, with 15 bases lining up with TRBD2. The J segment lost 0 bases and the V segment lost 2 bases, leaving 5 bases of the junction unmatched. CDR1 and CDR2 from the germline V gene are MNHNS and SASEGT. CDR3 length: 18 amino acids. This chain's CDR3 is CASSEPRTSGRDSYEQYF. DNA of the CDR3: TGTGCCAGCAGTGAACCAAGGACTAGCGGGAGGGACTCCTACGAGCAGTACTTC.

This clone was counted a single time. V usage is TRBV21-1 and J usage is TRBJ1-1; the D segment call TRBD1 is taken from the table without a DNA check. TRBV21-1 is shown as a pseudogene. The CDR3 covers 17 residues. This CDR3 is CASSTPRTDRDGTEAFF. CDR3 DNA: TGTGCCAGCAGCACTCCAAGGACGGACAGGGACGGCACTGAAGCTTTCTTT.

This clone was counted once. The CDR3 sequence is CASSLGGGPYNEQFF. The CDR3 DNA reads TGTGCCAGCAGCTTAGGCGGCGGGCCATACAATGAGCAGTTCTTC. The chain recombines TRBV13 with TRBJ2-1; tentatively, D is TRBD2 (5 bases). Germline CDR1 reads PRHDT; CDR2 reads FYEKMQ (reference sequence). There are 15 residues in the CDR3. Trimming took 0 bases from V and 4 from J, leaving 10 bases between them.

The chain links TRBV4-1 to TRBJ1-4; 8 bases map to TRBD1. CDR3 length equals 15 residues. Trimming at V came to 4 bases and at J to 4 bases, leaving 5 bases not matched to a gene. Germline V gene data show CDR1 as MGHRA and CDR2 as YSYEKL. The CDR3 loop reads CASSPTTGVNEKLFF. The CDR3, as DNA: TGCGCCAGCAGCCCAACGACAGGGGTTAATGAAAAACTGTTTTTT.

For the CDR3, the DNA is TGTGCCAGCAGTGCATCCGGACAGGGAGGTCAGCCCCAGCATTTT. Protein product: CASSASGQGGQPQHF. The chain is built from TRBV27 and TRBJ1-5; 8 bases align to TRBD1. V lost 5 bases and J lost 6; bases outside the gene matches: 9. The CDR3 covers 15 residues. In germline, CDR1 is MNHEY, CDR2 SMNVEV (reference sequence).

CDR3 nucleotides: TGTGCCAGCAGCCGAGCGGAGAGCACAGATACGCAGTATTTT. It specifies CASSRAESTDTQYF. The chain is built from TRBV28 and TRBJ2-3, with D perhaps matching TRBD2 (5 bases). Germline V gene sequence: CDR1 MDHEN, CDR2 SYDVKM. The CDR3 is made up of 14 amino acids. The V end lost 6 bases, the J end lost 0 bases, and 10 bases lay between the germline ends. The full variable domain, with the rest looked up from reference TRBV28 and TRBJ2-3, is DVKVTQSSRYLVKRTGEKVFLECVQDMDHENMFWYRQDPGLGLRLIYFSYDVKMKEKGDIPEGYSVSREKKERFSLILESASTNQTSMYLCASSRAESTDTQYFGPGTRLTVL.

This clone has more than one count but fewer than ten. The chain recombines TRBV7-3 with TRBJ2-6, with a possible D match to TRBD1 (5 bases). The germline gives CDR1 SGHTA, CDR2 FQGTGA. V lost 6 bases and J lost 12, with 15 bases in between. The CDR3 has 13 residues. The DNA for the CDR3 is TGTGCCAGCAGGCAAGATCCCACAGGCGTCCTGACTTTC. It encodes CASRQDPTGVLTF.

The chain employs TRBV25-1 and TRBJ2-3; D perhaps matches TRBD1 (5 bases). The V and J ends lost 6 bases and 0 bases respectively, with 7 bases between them. This CDR3 is built from 13 residues. Germline assignment: CDR1 MGHDK and CDR2 SYGVNS. CDR3 nucleotides: TGTGCCAGCAGCCGACAGAGCACAGATACGCAGTATTTT. This codes for CASSRQSTDTQYF.

The chain recombines TRBV21-1 with TRBJ2-7; the table gives TRBD1 as D, unverified against the DNA. TRBV21-1 is deemed a pseudogene. CDR3 size: 16 residues. CDR3 DNA sequence: TGTGCCAGCAGCAAAGCCCGAATGGGACAGGGGTACGAGCAGTACTTC. Translating gives CASSKARMGQGYEQYF.

The J gene is TRBJ2-7, the V gene TRBV27; 8 bases map to TRBD2. The junction had 7 bases not matched to a gene; V was cut back by 3 bases and J by 0 bases. Germline assignment: CDR1 MNHEY and CDR2 SMNVEV (reference sequence). The CDR3 is made up of 16 amino acids. CDR3 loop: CASSLGSSGSSYEQYF. In DNA form, the CDR3 reads TGTGCCAGCAGTTTGGGTTCGAGCGGGAGCTCCTACGAGCAGTACTTC.